The rows below give T cell receptor beta chains drawn from one sample of a study of neurological immune-mediated disorders. TCRdb processed the 5' RACE reads anew with MiXCR; each CDR3 protein has one entry. The sample holds around 48,000 distinct CDR3 sequences, 10% seen once. What was sequenced was PBMCs. Receptors were obtained from a middle-aged woman with HTLV-1-associated myelopathy (HAM/TSP). CDR3s include the opening cysteine and the closing phenylalanine or tryptophan. Each record gives: clone size, D gene, V gene, J gene, CDR3 DNA, CDR3 protein. A D gene is named only where the DNA matches it firmly. Only some rows state a clone size, as once, few, many or a class for expanded clones.

abundance: many
d_gene: .
v_gene: TRBV10-3
j_gene: TRBJ2-5
CDR3nt: TGTGCCATCAGTGAGTCCATGGGGTCGGAGACCCAGTACTTC
CDR3aa: CAISESMGSETQYF

abundance: many
d_gene: .
v_gene: TRBV7-9
j_gene: TRBJ2-7
CDR3nt: TGTGCCAGCAAAAGGGACCGTGGCTACGAGCAGTACTTC
CDR3aa: CASKRDRGYEQYF

abundance: few
d_gene: .
v_gene: TRBV14
j_gene: TRBJ2-7
CDR3nt: TGTGCCAGCAGCCAAATACGGGGATATTCCTACGAGCAGTACTTC
CDR3aa: CASSQIRGYSYEQYF

abundance: many
d_gene: .
v_gene: TRBV5-1
j_gene: TRBJ2-3
CDR3nt: TGCGCCAGCAGCGGATTATCTAGCGATACGCAGTATTTT
CDR3aa: CASSGLSSDTQYF

abundance: many
d_gene: .
v_gene: TRBV5-1
j_gene: TRBJ2-5
CDR3nt: TGCGCCAGCAGCTTGAGGTCAGGGGAGGCGGAGACCCAGTACTTC
CDR3aa: CASSLRSGEAETQYF

abundance: few
d_gene: .
v_gene: TRBV3-1
j_gene: TRBJ1-1
CDR3nt: TGTGCCAGCAGCCCCTTTCGGACGGCTCATGAAGCTTTCTTT
CDR3aa: CASSPFRTAHEAFF

abundance: many
d_gene: TRBD1
v_gene: TRBV6-2/TRBV6-3
j_gene: TRBJ1-5
CDR3nt: TGTGCCAGCAGTGACGGACAGGGGGGCAATCAGCCCCAGCATTTT
CDR3aa: CASSDGQGGNQPQHF

abundance: .
d_gene: .
v_gene: TRBV6-1
j_gene: TRBJ2-3
CDR3nt: TGTGCCAGCAGTGAAGAACCGGCAGATACGCAGTATTTT
CDR3aa: CASSEEPADTQYF

abundance: medium-sized
d_gene: .
v_gene: TRBV5-1
j_gene: TRBJ2-1
CDR3nt: TGCGCCAGCAGCTTTGTGGTCTCCTACAATGAGCAGTTCTTC
CDR3aa: CASSFVVSYNEQFF

abundance: many
d_gene: TRBD1
v_gene: TRBV2
j_gene: TRBJ2-3
CDR3nt: TGTGCCAGCAGTCCCTCGGGGCAGGGGGAGCAGTATTTT
CDR3aa: CASSPSGQGEQYF

abundance: few
d_gene: .
v_gene: TRBV12-3/TRBV12-4
j_gene: TRBJ1-1
CDR3nt: TGTGCCAGCAGTTTGGAGGGGTTGATCACTGAAGCTTTCTTT
CDR3aa: CASSLEGLITEAFF

abundance: many
d_gene: .
v_gene: TRBV3-1
j_gene: TRBJ2-5
CDR3nt: TGTGCCAGCAGCCAAGAATTGCGAATTTGGGAGACCCAGTACTTC
CDR3aa: CASSQELRIWETQYF

abundance: many
d_gene: TRBD1
v_gene: TRBV9
j_gene: TRBJ1-1
CDR3nt: TGTGCCAGCAGCGTTGGACAGGGGGCGTTCGTGGTCACTGAAGCTTTCTTT
CDR3aa: CASSVGQGAFVVTEAFF

abundance: many
d_gene: .
v_gene: TRBV9
j_gene: TRBJ1-1
CDR3nt: TGTGCCAGCAGCGTGACGATGAACACTGAAGCTTTCTTT
CDR3aa: CASSVTMNTEAFF

abundance: many
d_gene: TRBD1
v_gene: TRBV6-2/TRBV6-3
j_gene: TRBJ2-2
CDR3nt: TGTGCCAGCAGTACGGAGGGGACAGGGAACACCGGGGAGCTGTTTTTT
CDR3aa: CASSTEGTGNTGELFF

abundance: many
d_gene: .
v_gene: TRBV20-1
j_gene: TRBJ1-1
CDR3nt: TGCAGTGCTAGAGATTTTTTGAACACTGAAGCTTTCTTT
CDR3aa: CSARDFLNTEAFF

abundance: many
d_gene: .
v_gene: TRBV4-1
j_gene: TRBJ2-1
CDR3nt: TGCGCCAGCAGCCTGAAGTCGGGCAATGAGCAGTTCTTC
CDR3aa: CASSLKSGNEQFF

abundance: many
d_gene: TRBD1
v_gene: TRBV5-1
j_gene: TRBJ2-3
CDR3nt: TGCGCCAGCAGCTCACAGGGGGCTTCTAGCACAGATACGCAGTATTTT
CDR3aa: CASSSQGASSTDTQYF

abundance: many
d_gene: .
v_gene: TRBV5-1
j_gene: TRBJ1-1
CDR3nt: TGCGCCAGCAGCCCTCAGGGCCAGAACACTGAAGCTTTCTTT
CDR3aa: CASSPQGQNTEAFF

abundance: many
d_gene: .
v_gene: TRBV11-2
j_gene: TRBJ2-1
CDR3nt: TGTGCCAGCAGCTTAGGAGGGCCTAATGAGCAGTTCTTC
CDR3aa: CASSLGGPNEQFF

abundance: few
d_gene: TRBD1
v_gene: TRBV12-3/TRBV12-4
j_gene: TRBJ2-1
CDR3nt: TGTGCCAGCAGTAACTCCGGGACAGACAATGAGCAGTTCTTC
CDR3aa: CASSNSGTDNEQFF

abundance: many
d_gene: TRBD1
v_gene: TRBV11-2
j_gene: TRBJ1-6
CDR3nt: TGTGCCAGCAGCTTCACAGGGGAAGGACCCCTCCACTTT
CDR3aa: CASSFTGEGPLHF

abundance: many
d_gene: TRBD2
v_gene: TRBV9
j_gene: TRBJ2-1
CDR3nt: TGTGCCAGCAGAGGCGGGGGGGCTAGCTCCTACAATGAGCAGTTCTTC
CDR3aa: CASRGGGASSYNEQFF

abundance: many
d_gene: TRBD1
v_gene: TRBV12-5
j_gene: TRBJ2-7
CDR3nt: TGTGCTAGTGGTTTGAAGCCGGGACAGGGGAGGTACGAGCAGTACTTC
CDR3aa: CASGLKPGQGRYEQYF

abundance: many
d_gene: .
v_gene: TRBV5-6
j_gene: TRBJ2-7
CDR3nt: TGTGCCAGCAGCTTCCGCAGTGCCTACGAGCAGTACTTC
CDR3aa: CASSFRSAYEQYF

abundance: many
d_gene: .
v_gene: TRBV6-1
j_gene: TRBJ2-7
CDR3nt: TGTGCCAGCAGTGTTGCGGAGTCCTACGAGCAGTACTTC
CDR3aa: CASSVAESYEQYF

abundance: many
d_gene: TRBD2
v_gene: TRBV10-1
j_gene: TRBJ2-1
CDR3nt: TGCGCCAGCAGTGCGACTAGCGGGAGTATTCAGCAGTTCTTC
CDR3aa: CASSATSGSIQQFF

abundance: many
d_gene: .
v_gene: TRBV10-3
j_gene: TRBJ2-1
CDR3nt: TGTGCCATCAGTGACCAAGGGAGGGGGCAAGTTGAGCAGTTCTTC
CDR3aa: CAISDQGRGQVEQFF

abundance: many
d_gene: .
v_gene: TRBV3-1
j_gene: TRBJ1-1
CDR3nt: TGTGCCAGCAGCAGGGGATGGGACACTGAAGCTTTCTTT
CDR3aa: CASSRGWDTEAFF

abundance: many
d_gene: .
v_gene: TRBV3-1
j_gene: TRBJ2-1
CDR3nt: TGTGCCAGCAGCCAACTAGTCTACAATGAGCAGTTCTTC
CDR3aa: CASSQLVYNEQFF

abundance: many
d_gene: .
v_gene: TRBV10-3
j_gene: TRBJ2-7
CDR3nt: TGTGCCCCGAGAGGTATCCTCGAGCAGTACTTC
CDR3aa: CAPRGILEQYF

abundance: .
d_gene: .
v_gene: TRBV20-1
j_gene: TRBJ2-7
CDR3nt: TGCAGTGCAAATCCCGGTCAGACCTACGATGAGCAGTACTTC
CDR3aa: CSANPGQTYDEQYF

abundance: many
d_gene: .
v_gene: TRBV5-5
j_gene: TRBJ1-2
CDR3nt: TGTGCCAGCAGCTTGGCTGAAGTGAAGGACACCTTC
CDR3aa: CASSLAEVKDTF

abundance: many
d_gene: .
v_gene: TRBV5-1
j_gene: TRBJ2-5
CDR3nt: TGCGCCAGCAGCTTGGACACGCCACTCCGGGAGACCCAGTACTTC
CDR3aa: CASSLDTPLRETQYF

abundance: many
d_gene: TRBD1
v_gene: TRBV7-2
j_gene: TRBJ1-2
CDR3nt: TGTGCCAGCAGCTCTCACCTGGGACAGGTGGGGGTCGGCTACACCTTC
CDR3aa: CASSSHLGQVGVGYTF

abundance: many
d_gene: TRBD2
v_gene: TRBV19
j_gene: TRBJ2-1
CDR3nt: TGTGCCAGTAGTATCCAGCGGGGCGTAATTAAGCAGTTCTTC
CDR3aa: CASSIQRGVIKQFF

abundance: .
d_gene: .
v_gene: TRBV11-3
j_gene: TRBJ1-6
CDR3nt: TGTGCCAGCAGCTTCAGGAGTTTTCCCCTATTTTATAATTCACCCCTCCACTTT
CDR3aa: CASSFRSFPLFYNSPLHF

abundance: many
d_gene: TRBD2
v_gene: TRBV4-2
j_gene: TRBJ2-3
CDR3nt: TGTGCCAGCAGCCAAACTAGCGAAAGCACAGATACGCAGTATTTT
CDR3aa: CASSQTSESTDTQYF

abundance: many
d_gene: .
v_gene: TRBV6-2/TRBV6-3
j_gene: TRBJ1-1
CDR3nt: TGTGCCAGCAGAAAATTATGGGCCCCCCAAGGAGCTTTCTTT
CDR3aa: CASRKLWAPQGAFF

abundance: many
d_gene: .
v_gene: TRBV5-1
j_gene: TRBJ1-4
CDR3nt: TGCGCCAGCAGCTTGTGGACGCCGACGAGCGAAAAACTGTTTTTT
CDR3aa: CASSLWTPTSEKLFF

abundance: many
d_gene: TRBD1
v_gene: TRBV5-1
j_gene: TRBJ1-2
CDR3nt: TGCGCCAGCAGCCTGATGACAGGGCCCTATGGCTACACCTTC
CDR3aa: CASSLMTGPYGYTF

abundance: many
d_gene: .
v_gene: TRBV6-2/TRBV6-3
j_gene: TRBJ1-2
CDR3nt: TGTGCCAGCAGTTACCCGACAGAGAACTATGGCTACACCTTC
CDR3aa: CASSYPTENYGYTF

abundance: many
d_gene: TRBD2
v_gene: TRBV12-5
j_gene: TRBJ2-2
CDR3nt: TGTGCTAGTGGTCCCTTAGCGGGGAATACCGGGGAGCTGTTTTTT
CDR3aa: CASGPLAGNTGELFF